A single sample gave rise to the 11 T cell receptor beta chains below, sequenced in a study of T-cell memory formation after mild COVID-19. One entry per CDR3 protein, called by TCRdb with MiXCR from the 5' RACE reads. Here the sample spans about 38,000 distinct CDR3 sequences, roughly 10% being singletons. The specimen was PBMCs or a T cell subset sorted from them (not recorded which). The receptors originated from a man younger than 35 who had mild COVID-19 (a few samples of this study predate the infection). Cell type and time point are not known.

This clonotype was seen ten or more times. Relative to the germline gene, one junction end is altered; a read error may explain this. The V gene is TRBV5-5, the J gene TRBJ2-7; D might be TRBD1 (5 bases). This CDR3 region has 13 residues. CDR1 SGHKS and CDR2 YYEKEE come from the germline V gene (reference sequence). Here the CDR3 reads CASGFRQGYEQYF. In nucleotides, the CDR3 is TGTGCCAGCGGCTTCAGGCAGGGTTACGAGCAGTACTTC.

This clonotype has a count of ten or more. The CDR3 region is CASSQGKPGQGRSPLHF. As DNA, the CDR3 is TGTGCCAGCAGCCAAGGAAAGCCGGGACAGGGGCGATCACCCCTCCACTTT. This chain connects TRBV3-1 to TRBJ1-6, with TRBD1 identical over 10 bases. The CDR3 runs to 17 residues. V shed 1 base and J 10 bases; nucleotides not matched to a gene: 10. CDR1 and CDR2 (germline): LGHDT, YNNKEL (reference sequence).

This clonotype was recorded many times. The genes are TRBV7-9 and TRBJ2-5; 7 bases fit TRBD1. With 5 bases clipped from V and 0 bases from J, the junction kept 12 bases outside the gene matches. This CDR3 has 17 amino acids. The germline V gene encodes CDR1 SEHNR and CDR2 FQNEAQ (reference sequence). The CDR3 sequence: CASSTPIQTGYQETQYF. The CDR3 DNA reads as TGTGCCAGCAGCACCCCCATCCAGACAGGGTACCAAGAGACCCAGTACTTC.

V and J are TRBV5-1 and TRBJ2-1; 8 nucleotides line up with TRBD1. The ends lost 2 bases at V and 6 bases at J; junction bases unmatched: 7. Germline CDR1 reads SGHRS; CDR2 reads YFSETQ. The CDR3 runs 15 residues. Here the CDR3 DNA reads TGCGCCAGCAGCTTCCAGGGGGCCCCCCGCAATGAGCAGTTCTTC. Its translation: CASSFQGAPRNEQFF.

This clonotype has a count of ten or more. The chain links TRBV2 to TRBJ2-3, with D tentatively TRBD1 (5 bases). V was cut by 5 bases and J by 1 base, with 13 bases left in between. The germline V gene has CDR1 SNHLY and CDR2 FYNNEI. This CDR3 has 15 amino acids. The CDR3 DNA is TGTGCCAGCAGTTCACGACAGTGGGGCACAGATACGCAGTATTTT. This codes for CASSSRQWGTDTQYF.

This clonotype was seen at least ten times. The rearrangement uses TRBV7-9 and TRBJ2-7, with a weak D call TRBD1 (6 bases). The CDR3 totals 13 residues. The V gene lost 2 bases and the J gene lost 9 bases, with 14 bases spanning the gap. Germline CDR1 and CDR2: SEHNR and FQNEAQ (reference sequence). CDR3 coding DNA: TGTGCCAGCAGCTTATCCGGCAGGGGAGCGCAGTACGTC. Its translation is CASSLSGRGAQYV.

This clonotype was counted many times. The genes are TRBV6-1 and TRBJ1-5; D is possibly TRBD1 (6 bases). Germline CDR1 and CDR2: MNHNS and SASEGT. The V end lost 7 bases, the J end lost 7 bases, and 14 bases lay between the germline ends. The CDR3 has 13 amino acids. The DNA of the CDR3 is TGTGCCAGCACCCCGGGGGGGGCCCAGCCCCAGCATTTT. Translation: CASTPGGAQPQHF.

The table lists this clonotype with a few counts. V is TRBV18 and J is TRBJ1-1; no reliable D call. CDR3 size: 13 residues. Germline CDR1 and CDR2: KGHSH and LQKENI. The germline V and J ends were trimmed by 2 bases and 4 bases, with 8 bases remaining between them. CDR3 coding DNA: TGTGCCAGCTCACCAATCCAGGTCACTGAAGCTTTCTTT. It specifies CASSPIQVTEAFF.

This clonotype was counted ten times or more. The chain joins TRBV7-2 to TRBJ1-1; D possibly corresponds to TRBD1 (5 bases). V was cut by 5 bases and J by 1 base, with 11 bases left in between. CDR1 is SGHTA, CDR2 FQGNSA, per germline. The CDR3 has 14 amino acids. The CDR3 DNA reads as TGTGCCAGCAGCCGGACACCTCAGAACACTGAAGCTTTCTTT. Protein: CASSRTPQNTEAFF.

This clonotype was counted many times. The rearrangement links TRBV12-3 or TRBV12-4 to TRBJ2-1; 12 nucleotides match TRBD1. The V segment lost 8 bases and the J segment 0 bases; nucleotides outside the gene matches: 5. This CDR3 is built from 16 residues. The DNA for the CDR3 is TGTGCCAGCGCGGGACAGGGGGCGAGCTCCTACAATGAGCAGTTCTTC. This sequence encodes CASAGQGASSYNEQFF.

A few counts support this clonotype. The CDR3 is CSARDLEGYGYTF. The CDR3 DNA reads as TGCAGTGCTAGAGATCTGGAGGGCTATGGCTACACCTTC. The J gene is TRBJ1-2, the V gene TRBV20-1; D gene unclear. CDR3 length: 13 residues. Trimming stripped 0 bases from V and 4 bases from J, with 9 bases between. The germline V gene has CDR1 DFQATT and CDR2 SNEGSKA (reference sequence).